Below, 16 T cell receptor beta chains from the same sample are listed, as sequenced in a study of PD-1 blockade in classical Hodgkin lymphoma. Assay: immunoSEQ multiplex PCR; the TCRdb copy retains only in-frame clones and omits some. Counted here are just under 100,000 clones, 65% to 85% occurring once; the ten biggest clones make up 12%. Brentuximab vedotin exposure varied, and every patient relapsed after autologous stem cell transplantation. The material was peripheral blood mononuclear cells (PBMCs), obtained at baseline. The receptors were sampled from a human donor with classical Hodgkin lymphoma.

The gene calls are TRBV29-1 and TRBJ1-1, with a tentative D call TRBD1 (6 bases). CDR3 length: 10 residues. V lost 5 bases and J lost 10, with 11 bases in between. CDR1 and CDR2 (germline): SQVTM, ANQGSEA. CDR3 protein: CSVYLGGAFF. DNA of the CDR3: TGCAGCGTTTACTTAGGGGGAGCTTTCTTT.

The chain recombines TRBV30 with TRBJ1-5; TRBD1 matches at 8 bases. V shed 4 bases and J 3 bases; nucleotides not matched to a gene: 8. The germline V gene encodes CDR1 GTSNPN and CDR2 SVGIG (reference sequence). The CDR3 sequence is 15 residues long. This chain's CDR3 is CAWNPDRGVNQPQHF. CDR3 bases: TGTGCCTGGAACCCCGACAGGGGAGTCAATCAGCCCCAGCATTTT.

This clone appeared a single time. The J gene is TRBJ2-2, the V gene TRBV14; 8 nucleotides line up with TRBD1. CDR3 size: 15 residues. Looked up from germline, CDR1 is SGHDN and CDR2 is FVKESK. V shed 4 bases and J 7 bases; nucleotides not matched to a gene: 8. Here the CDR3 reads CASSRQTGVNGELFF. CDR3 bases: TGTGCCAGCAGCCGCCAGACAGGGGTTAACGGGGAGCTGTTTTTT.

This sequence joins TRBV19 and TRBJ1-1; 9 bases agree with TRBD1. Germline CDR1 is LNHDA and CDR2 is SQIVND (reference sequence). The CDR3 consists of 15 residues. The ends lost 8 bases at V and 0 bases at J; junction bases unmatched: 7. CDR3 in amino acids: CASFGTGSVNTEAFF. DNA of the CDR3: TGTGCCAGTTTCGGGACAGGGTCCGTGAACACTGAAGCTTTCTTT. The full variable domain, in which reference TRBV19 and TRBJ1-1 provide the parts outside the CDR3, is DGGITQSPKYLFRKEGQNVTLSCEQNLNHDAMYWYRQDPGQGLRLIYYSQIVNDFQKGDIAEGYSVSREKKESFPLTVTSAQKNPTAFYLCASFGTGSVNTEAFFGQGTRLTVV.

The chain couples TRBV6-1 to TRBJ1-3; 7 positions agree with TRBD1. The CDR3 spans 17 residues. Looked up from germline, CDR1 is MNHNS and CDR2 is SASEGT. Losses at the gene ends were 4 bases for V and 0 bases for J; bases not matched to a gene: 9. CDR3 coding DNA: TGTGCCAGCAGTGCTTATGAAGGGGGCTTCTCTGGAAACACCATATATTTT. Translated, it gives CASSAYEGGFSGNTIYF.

The chain has TRBV18 and TRBJ2-2, with a tentative D call TRBD1 (6 bases). CDR1 and CDR2 (germline): KGHSH, LQKENI. With 3 bases removed from V and 3 bases from J, the gap between germline ends came to 8 bases. This CDR3 is 14 amino acids long. DNA for the CDR3: TGTGCCAGCTCACCGGACAGTTACACCGGGGAGCTGTTTTTT. Amino acids: CASSPDSYTGELFF.

This sequence joins TRBV4-1 and TRBJ2-1, with 10 bases aligning to TRBD2. The germline CDR1 and CDR2 sequences are MGHRA and YSYEKL. Losses at the gene ends were 2 bases for V and 8 bases for J; bases not matched to a gene: 9. CDR3 length: 16 amino acids. The CDR3 DNA reads TGCGCCAGCAGCCAACCGGGACTAGCGTCCCGGGATGAGCAGTTCTTC. Residues: CASSQPGLASRDEQFF.

The chain is built from TRBV7-3 and TRBJ2-2, with 9 nucleotides matching TRBD1. CDR3 size: 16 residues. V shed 5 bases and J 0 bases; nucleotides not matched to a gene: 4. Germline CDR1 and CDR2: SGHTA and FQGTGA. CDR3 sequence reads: CASSLTGGANTGELFF. CDR3 nucleotides: TGTGCCAGCAGCCTCACAGGGGGCGCGAACACCGGGGAGCTGTTTTTT.

The rearrangement uses TRBV11-2 and TRBJ2-7; 12 nucleotides align to TRBD2. V was clipped by 4 bases and J by 0 bases; unmatched bases: 4. The CDR3 is 16 amino acids. Germline-derived CDR1 and CDR2 are SGHAT and FQNNGV. CDR3 sequence reads: CASSSGLAGISYEQYF. For the CDR3, the DNA is TGTGCCAGCAGCTCCGGACTAGCGGGAATCTCCTACGAGCAGTACTTC. The variable domain in full, completed from reference TRBV11-2 and TRBJ2-7, reads EAGVAQSPRYKIIEKRQSVAFWCNPISGHATLYWYQQILGQGPKLLIQFQNNGVVDDSQLPKDRFSAERLKGVDSTLKIQPAKLEDSAVYLCASSSGLAGISYEQYFGPGTRLTVT.

V and J are TRBV5-1 and TRBJ2-1; D is undetermined. V was shortened by 3 bases and J by 1 base, with 8 bases between the two germline ends. This CDR3 has 14 amino acids. From germline, CDR1 is SGHRS and CDR2 YFSETQ. The CDR3 DNA reads TGCGCCAGCAGCTCAGACACGTCCTACAATGAGCAGTTCTTC. It specifies CASSSDTSYNEQFF.

The sample holds a few counts of this clone. As DNA, the CDR3 is TGTGCCACCCGAGGTGGAGGGGAGCAGTATTTT. Translation gives CATRGGGEQYF. This chain uses TRBV10-3 with TRBJ2-3; D is possibly TRBD2 (6 bases). CDR3 length equals 11 residues. Trimming took 10 bases from V and 11 from J, leaving 16 bases between them. Germline CDR1 reads ENHRY; CDR2 reads SYGVKD.

The V call is TRBV2, the J call TRBJ2-1, with D maybe TRBD2 (6 bases). The CDR3 has 18 amino acids. Trimming pared 3 bases from V and 0 bases from J, leaving 18 bases between. The germline CDR1 and CDR2 sequences are SNHLY and FYNNEI. The CDR3 DNA sequence: TGTGCCAGCAGTGAGGAGGGCGGAGCGGCTAGCTCCTACAATGAGCAGTTCTTC. This encodes CASSEEGGAASSYNEQFF.

The CDR3 DNA sequence: TGTGCCAGCAGTCCCCCCGGCCAGGGAAGCGAGCAGTACTTC. It codes for CASSPPGQGSEQYF. The J gene is TRBJ2-7, the V gene TRBV27; D is perhaps TRBD1 (5 bases). V gave up 5 bases and J gave up 6 bases, with 17 bases separating them. From germline, CDR1 is MNHEY and CDR2 SMNVEV (reference sequence). CDR3 length: 14 residues.

The V and J genes are TRBV7-2 and TRBJ2-3; D unresolved. CDR1 SGHTA and CDR2 FQGNSA come from the germline V gene. The CDR3 length is 16 residues. V lost 2 bases, J lost 0 bases, and 12 bases lay in between. The CDR3 reads CASSLQAVLSTDTQYF. The CDR3 coding sequence is TGTGCCAGCAGCTTACAGGCGGTATTGAGCACAGATACGCAGTATTTT.

The chain is built from TRBV19 and TRBJ2-3; D possibly corresponds to TRBD2 (6 bases). V was trimmed by 7 bases and J by 1 base, leaving 15 bases between them. Germline V lookup: CDR1 LNHDA, CDR2 SQIVND (reference sequence). The CDR3 loop spans 15 amino acids. DNA of the CDR3: TGTGCCAGTACCAGACTAGGCGGCGGCACAGATACGCAGTATTTT. This gives the protein CASTRLGGGTDTQYF.

This clone was counted a few times. The chain links TRBV11-2 to TRBJ2-2; 9 bases fit TRBD1. The CDR3 loop spans 18 amino acids. J gave up 5 bases and V 1 base, and 11 bases lay outside the gene matches. The germline gives CDR1 SGHAT, CDR2 FQNNGV. For the CDR3, the DNA is TGTGCCAGCAGCTTAGTAGGGGGAGGGGACAGGGCAACCGGGGAGCTGTTTTTT. Encoded protein: CASSLVGGGDRATGELFF.